The clone carrying this T cell receptor (beta chain) was seen a handful of times. Its target is not known. Looked up from germline, CDR1 is MNHNS and CDR2 is SASEGT. There are 14 residues in the CDR3. V was trimmed by 6 bases and J by 0 bases, leaving 8 bases between them. The data are from a study of T cells in Graves' hyperthyroidism and ophthalmopathy. An approximately 10 ml volume of fresh peripheral blood provided the PBMCs. Amplification yielded TCR beta CDR3 regions, with RNA transcripts as the source. HTBI primers were the set used in a first-round RT-PCR of the TCR CDR3. TCRdb ran MiXCR on the multiplex PCR reads and lists one entry per CDR3 protein. The data contain about 570,000 distinct CDR3 sequences, around 15% of them singletons. The study's findings and limits: Median prediction lead before ophthalmopathy onset was 5 to 7.5 months with the model. Blood shared most expanded thyroid clonotypes above 0.001.

This sequence joins TRBV6-1 and TRBJ1-4; no reliable D call. Material: blood. This receptor was taken from a woman in her forties with Graves' hyperthyroidism. The CDR3 protein is CASSDVATNEKLFF. The CDR3 region has the DNA TGTGCCAGCAGCGACGTTGCAACTAATGAAAAACTGTTTTTT.